This TCR beta chain was sequenced in a study of identical twins. Overall study results and limits: Less excess twin sharing appeared in beta out-of-frame sequences.

One entry per CDR3 protein, called by TCRdb with MiXCR from the 5' RACE reads. Here the sample spans 550,000 to 800,000 distinct CDR3 sequences, about 7% being singletons. As for this clonotype: Its antigen is undetermined.

Trimming cost V 0 bases and J 6 bases, with 13 bases left between them. CDR3 length: 15 amino acids. Germline V gives CDR1 SGHRS, CDR2 YFSETQ. The sample also formed part of further work on yellow fever vaccine responses in identical twins.

Sequencing input: PBMCs. This sequence originates from a woman aged 18-35 years in good health. The J gene is TRBJ2-1, the V gene TRBV5-1; unclear D gene. Here the CDR3 DNA reads TGCGCCAGCAGCTTGGGGTCGATCGGTGTCAATGAGCAGTTCTTC. Translating gives CASSLGSIGVNEQFF.